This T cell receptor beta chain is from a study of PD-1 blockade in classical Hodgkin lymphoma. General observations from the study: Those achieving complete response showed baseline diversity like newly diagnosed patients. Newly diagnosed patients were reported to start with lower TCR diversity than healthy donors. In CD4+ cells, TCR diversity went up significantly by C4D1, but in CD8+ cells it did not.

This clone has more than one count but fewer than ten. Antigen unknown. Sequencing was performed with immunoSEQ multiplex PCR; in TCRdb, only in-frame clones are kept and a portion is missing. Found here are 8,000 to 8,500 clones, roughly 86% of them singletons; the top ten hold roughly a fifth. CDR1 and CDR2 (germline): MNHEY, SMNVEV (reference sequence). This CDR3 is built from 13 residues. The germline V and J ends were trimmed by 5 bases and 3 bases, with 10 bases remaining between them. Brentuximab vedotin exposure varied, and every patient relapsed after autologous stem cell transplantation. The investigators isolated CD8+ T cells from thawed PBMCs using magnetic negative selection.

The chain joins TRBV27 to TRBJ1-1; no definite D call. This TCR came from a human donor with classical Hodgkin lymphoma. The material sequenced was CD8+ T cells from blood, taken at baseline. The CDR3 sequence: CASSGPTDTEAFF. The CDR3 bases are TGTGCCAGCAGTGGACCAACGGACACTGAAGCTTTCTTT.